A single sample gave rise to the 30 T cell receptor beta chains below, sequenced in a study of T cell repertoires in cytomegalovirus infection. One entry per CDR3 protein results from TCRdb running MiXCR on the reads. The sample includes around 490,000 distinct CDR3 sequences, roughly 29% seen only once; the top ten take approximately 13%. Sequenced material: PBMCs. The receptor set was obtained from a human donor in good health (CMV status not recorded). Some clones in this sample may be carry-over from other donors' samples.

The rearrangement links TRBV7-9 to TRBJ2-2; possibly TRBD2 for D (6 bases). CDR1 SEHNR and CDR2 FQNEAQ come from the germline V gene (reference sequence). The length of the CDR3 is 15 residues. Trimming took 11 bases from V and 2 from J, leaving 18 bases between them. Here the CDR3 DNA reads TGTGCCGCCTCCGGGCTAGCGAGTAACACCGGGGAGCTGTTTTTT. This encodes CAASGLASNTGELFF. The whole variable domain, filled in from reference TRBV7-9 and TRBJ2-2, reads DTGVSQNPRHKITKRGQNVTFRCDPISEHNRLYWYRQTLGQGPEFLTYFQNEAQLEKSRLLSDRFSAERPKGSFSTLEIQRTEQGDSAMYLCAASGLASNTGELFFGEGSRLTVL.

V usage is TRBV7-2 and J usage is TRBJ2-1, with unresolved D. Trimming stripped 3 bases from V and 5 bases from J, with 14 bases between. This CDR3 is 15 amino acids long. From germline, CDR1 is SGHTA and CDR2 FQGNSA. The CDR3 reads CASSFRSPLNNEQFF. CDR3 DNA: TGTGCCAGCAGCTTCCGTAGCCCACTAAACAATGAGCAGTTCTTC.

The J gene is TRBJ1-5, the V gene TRBV19; D remains unclear. Germline CDR1 LNHDA, CDR2 SQIVND (reference sequence). CDR3 size: 12 residues. Trimming removed 0 bases at V and 9 bases at J, with 6 bases between. CDR3 residues: CASSIEGRPQHF. Written as DNA, the CDR3 is TGTGCCAGTAGTATAGAGGGAAGGCCCCAGCATTTT.

V gene TRBV7-9 combines with J gene TRBJ2-7, with 7 bases aligning to TRBD2. Germline CDR1 is SEHNR and CDR2 is FQNEAQ (reference sequence). The CDR3 totals 14 residues. The junction had 11 bases not matched to a gene; V was cut back by 3 bases and J by 9 bases. CDR3 sequence: CASSLWEGGPRQYF. The CDR3 DNA reads as TGTGCCAGCAGCTTGTGGGAGGGAGGTCCTCGGCAGTACTTC. The full variable domain, completed using reference TRBV7-9 and TRBJ2-7, is DTGVSQNPRHKITKRGQNVTFRCDPISEHNRLYWYRQTLGQGPEFLTYFQNEAQLEKSRLLSDRFSAERPKGSFSTLEIQRTEQGDSAMYLCASSLWEGGPRQYFGPGTRLTVT.

This chain uses TRBV27 with TRBJ2-7; no clear D gene. CDR1 is MNHEY, CDR2 SMNVEV, per germline (reference sequence). There are 13 residues in the CDR3. V shed 2 bases and J shed 1 base, with 6 bases lying between them. CDR3 DNA sequence: TGTGCCAGCAGTTTAATGGTATCCTACGAGCAGTACTTC. As protein: CASSLMVSYEQYF.

This clonotype was observed a handful of times. The chain employs TRBV7-9 and TRBJ1-2, with D hard to call. Germline CDR1 is SEHNR and CDR2 is FQNEAQ (reference sequence). V was cut by 1 base and J by 5 bases, with 8 bases left in between. The CDR3 has 13 residues. The chain's CDR3 is CASSLEVPYGYTF. The CDR3 bases are TGTGCCAGCAGCTTAGAGGTTCCGTATGGCTACACCTTC.

The chain carries TRBV4-1 and TRBJ2-7, with TRBD2 identical over 8 bases. The ends lost 0 bases at V and 10 bases at J; junction bases unmatched: 11. CDR3 length: 15 residues. Germline V gene lookup returns CDR1 MGHRA and CDR2 YSYEKL. CDR3 coding DNA: TGCGCCAGCAGCCAAGATCCCGCTAGCGGGTTACCACAGTACGTC. Its protein product is CASSQDPASGLPQYV.

This clonotype was counted a few times. The chain joins TRBV10-3 to TRBJ1-1; D is uncertain. Trimming cost V 3 bases and J 0 bases, with 5 bases left between them. Germline-derived CDR1 and CDR2 are ENHRY and SYGVKD. This CDR3 has 13 residues. This CDR3 is CAISDTMNTEAFF. In DNA form, the CDR3 reads TGTGCCATCAGTGATACCATGAACACTGAAGCTTTCTTT.

This chain links TRBV23-1 with TRBJ2-7; D gene uncertain. TRBV23-1 is marked as an open reading frame, function uncertain. Trimming pared 7 bases from V and 3 bases from J, leaving 16 bases between. The CDR3 has 14 amino acids. This CDR3 is CASIYDQANYEQYF. CDR3 DNA: TGCGCCAGCATATACGACCAGGCTAACTACGAGCAGTACTTC.

This clonotype was picked up a small number of times. This rearrangement joins TRBV7-8 to TRBJ1-5; 8 bases are a match to TRBD1. Trimming removed 6 bases from V and 9 bases from J; junction bases left unmatched: 10. The CDR3 extends over 14 amino acids. Germline V gene data show CDR1 as SGHVS and CDR2 as FQNEAQ. In DNA, the CDR3 is TGTGCCAGCAGTATAGGACAGGGCATCCGGCCCCAGCATTTT. Its protein product is CASSIGQGIRPQHF.

This chain connects TRBV19 to TRBJ1-5; a possible D gene is TRBD1 (6 bases). The V and J ends lost 6 bases and 1 base respectively, with 10 bases between them. Germline assignment: CDR1 LNHDA and CDR2 SQIVND (reference sequence). This CDR3 region has 14 residues. The CDR3 sequence is CASRPTGSNQPQHF. CDR3 sequence (DNA): TGTGCCAGTAGGCCCACAGGGAGCAATCAGCCCCAGCATTTT. Full variable domain (remainder filled in from reference TRBV19 and TRBJ1-5): DGGITQSPKYLFRKEGQNVTLSCEQNLNHDAMYWYRQDPGQGLRLIYYSQIVNDFQKGDIAEGYSVSREKKESFPLTVTSAQKNPTAFYLCASRPTGSNQPQHFGDGTRLSIL.

The chain combines TRBV5-1 with TRBJ1-1; D is possibly TRBD1 (6 bases). V shed 5 bases and J shed 3 bases, with 14 bases lying between them. CDR1 and CDR2 (germline): SGHRS, YFSETQ. CDR3 length: 14 amino acids. The CDR3 here is CASSLRKGDTEAFF. In DNA, the CDR3 is TGCGCCAGCAGTTTAAGGAAGGGGGACACTGAAGCTTTCTTT.

This clonotype came up many times. The rearrangement links TRBV7-2 to TRBJ2-1; 8 positions match TRBD2. The J segment lost 6 bases and the V segment lost 6 bases, leaving 13 bases of the junction unmatched. This CDR3 has 16 residues. CDR1 is SGHTA, CDR2 FQGNSA, per germline. This CDR3 is CASSLDAGTSPNEQFF. The CDR3 DNA reads as TGTGCCAGCAGTCTAGACGCCGGGACTAGTCCCAATGAGCAGTTCTTC.

This sequence joins TRBV6-5 and TRBJ2-1; D may be TRBD2 (6 bases). The CDR3 loop spans 14 amino acids. CDR1 and CDR2 (germline): MNHEY, SVGAGI. Trimming took 6 bases from V and 8 from J, leaving 17 bases between them. The CDR3 sequence is CASRLRRRVDEQFF. For the CDR3, the DNA is TGTGCCAGCAGGTTGAGGCGGAGGGTCGATGAGCAGTTCTTC.

The CDR3 region has the DNA TGCGCCAGCAGCTTGTCGGCTCAGGGGGCTGGGGCCAACGTCCTGACTTTC. Translating it yields CASSLSAQGAGANVLTF. The chain recombines TRBV5-1 with TRBJ2-6, with 7 bases that match TRBD1. Germline CDR1 is SGHRS and CDR2 is YFSETQ. The CDR3 length is 17 residues. Unmatched junction bases numbered 6, after V lost 1 base and J lost 2 bases.

The J gene is TRBJ1-1, the V gene TRBV20-1; D may be TRBD1 (5 bases). CDR1 is DFQATT, CDR2 SNEGSKA, per germline (reference sequence). Trimming removed 4 bases at V and 4 bases at J, with 16 bases between. The CDR3 loop spans 14 amino acids. DNA for the CDR3: TGCAGTGCTACCGGACGGGAGGGGCTCACTGAAGCTTTCTTT. It is translated as CSATGREGLTEAFF.

This chain uses TRBV24-1 with TRBJ2-1; 12 bases are shared with TRBD2. Germline V CDR1 and CDR2: KGHDR, SFDVKD. The CDR3 loop spans 16 amino acids. V gave up 3 bases and J gave up 6 bases; unmatched junction bases: 5. CDR3 amino acids: CATSDPTSGRINEQFF. CDR3 nucleotides: TGTGCCACCAGTGATCCGACTAGCGGGAGAATCAATGAGCAGTTCTTC.

This clonotype was counted between two and nine times. The V call is TRBV28, the J call TRBJ1-2; the D is unclear. V gave up 1 base and J gave up 6 bases, with 12 bases separating them. The germline V gene encodes CDR1 MDHEN and CDR2 SYDVKM. The CDR3 is 14 residues long. CDR3 residues: CASSLLLGNDGYTF. The CDR3 coding sequence is TGTGCCAGCAGTTTATTGTTAGGGAACGATGGCTACACCTTC.

Only a few counts were recorded for this clonotype. This sequence joins TRBV19 and TRBJ1-5; D is possibly TRBD1 (5 bases). V gave up 10 bases and J gave up 1 base, with 14 bases separating them. The V gene's germline CDR1 is LNHDA and CDR2 SQIVND (reference sequence). CDR3 length equals 14 residues. The CDR3 bases are TGTGCCACCCAACGGTGGGGGAGCAATCAGCCCCAGCATTTT. It translates to CATQRWGSNQPQHF.

This clonotype has at least ten counts. V usage is TRBV7-2 and J usage is TRBJ2-1; D is perhaps TRBD1 (6 bases). V dropped 7 bases and J dropped 0 bases, with 28 bases sitting between them. Germline lookup yields CDR1 SGHTA and CDR2 FQGNSA. CDR3 length: 20 amino acids. The DNA of the CDR3 is TGTGCCAGCACCAACATAAGAGGGGGATCATCAAGGAGCTCCTACAATGAGCAGTTCTTC. Translating it yields CASTNIRGGSSRSSYNEQFF.

This rearrangement joins TRBV20-1 to TRBJ2-3; D unresolved. Trimming cost V 4 bases and J 2 bases, with 10 bases left between them. Per germline, CDR1 DFQATT and CDR2 SNEGSKA (reference sequence). The CDR3 is 13 residues long. CDR3 nucleotides: TGCAGTGCTACCACACAGTACACAGATACGCAGTATTTT. Protein sequence: CSATTQYTDTQYF.

The J gene is TRBJ2-2, the V gene TRBV12-3 or TRBV12-4; the match to TRBD1 covers 10 bases. J was trimmed by 5 bases and V by 4 bases; bases with no gene match: 7. The length of the CDR3 is 16 residues. In DNA, the CDR3 is TGTGCCAGCAGTTACTACGGACAGGGGGGGACCGGGGAGCTGTTTTTT. Translation: CASSYYGQGGTGELFF.

On this clonotype itself: This likely comes from a read error, as the CDR3 has no conserved phenylalanine or tryptophan at its end. This sequence joins TRBV5-6 and TRBJ2-1; D is uncertain. Germline CDR1 is SGHDT and CDR2 is YYEEEE. The CDR3 length is 13 residues. The germline V and J ends were trimmed by 0 bases and 4 bases, with 5 bases remaining between them. The CDR3 DNA is TGTGCCAGCAGCTTGGATGATTACAATGAGCAGTTCTCC. This gives the protein CASSLDDYNEQFS.

The table lists this clonotype with a few counts. The V gene is TRBV11-3, the J gene TRBJ2-1, with D hard to call. The CDR3 loop spans 14 amino acids. The germline gives CDR1 SGHNT, CDR2 YENEEA. V lost 1 base, J lost 9 bases, and 13 bases lay in between. CDR3 amino acids: CASSLAPGASEQFF. CDR3 bases: TGTGCCAGCAGCTTAGCCCCAGGTGCGAGTGAGCAGTTCTTC. Filled out from reference TRBV11-3 and TRBJ2-1, the complete variable domain reads EAGVVQSPRYKIIEKKQPVAFWCNPISGHNTLYWYLQNLGQGPELLIRYENEEAVDDSQLPKDRFSAERLKGVDSTLKIQPAELGDSAVYLCASSLAPGASEQFFGPGTRLTVL.

This clonotype appeared many times. The genes are TRBV7-2 and TRBJ2-7, with D perhaps TRBD1 (6 bases). Germline-derived CDR1 and CDR2 are SGHTA and FQGNSA. The CDR3 extends over 14 amino acids. V was shortened by 2 bases and J by 3 bases, with 11 bases between the two germline ends. This chain's CDR3 is CASSLNRDNYEQYF. CDR3 nucleotide sequence: TGTGCCAGCAGCTTAAATCGGGACAACTACGAGCAGTACTTC.

This clonotype was seen more than once but under ten times. The chain links TRBV11-3 to TRBJ2-3; 7 positions match TRBD2. Germline CDR1 is SGHNT and CDR2 is YENEEA. The CDR3 totals 16 residues. J gave up 6 bases and V 3 bases, and 12 bases lay outside the gene matches. The chain's CDR3 is CASSFSGGLAADTQYF. The CDR3 DNA sequence: TGTGCCAGCAGCTTTTCGGGTGGGCTAGCGGCTGATACGCAGTATTTT.

The chain is built from TRBV12-3 or TRBV12-4 and TRBJ2-5; TRBD2 matches at 15 bases. The CDR3 covers 17 residues. The trim removed 6 bases at V and 5 bases at J, leaving 10 bases unmatched. The CDR3 loop reads CASSPGLAGGQGETQYF. The CDR3 DNA reads as TGTGCCAGCAGCCCGGGACTAGCGGGAGGCCAGGGGGAGACCCAGTACTTC.

The chain couples TRBV7-2 to TRBJ2-3; perhaps TRBD2 as D (5 bases). Germline values: CDR1 SGHTA, CDR2 FQGNSA. There are 13 residues in the CDR3. Trimming took 8 bases from V and 5 from J, leaving 14 bases between them. DNA of the CDR3: TGTGCCAGCCGACTTCTAGCCGGAGATACGCAGTATTTT. Its translation: CASRLLAGDTQYF.

The chain has TRBV29-1 and TRBJ1-2; the D is unclear. CDR1 is SQVTM and CDR2 is ANQGSEA in the germline V gene. The V and J ends lost 7 bases and 8 bases respectively, with 17 bases between them. The CDR3 is 12 residues long. As DNA, the CDR3 is TGCAGCGCTAGGGAGCAGACGACCGGCTACACCTTC. This encodes CSAREQTTGYTF.

In this sample, this clonotype turned up many times. Here the CDR3 reads CASSTSRTSGTYEQYF. The CDR3 bases are TGTGCCAGTAGTACTTCACGGACTAGCGGGACCTACGAGCAGTACTTC. The gene calls are TRBV19 and TRBJ2-7; 12 nucleotides align to TRBD2. The CDR3 sequence is 16 residues long. V trimming: 4 bases; J trimming: 2 bases; junction bases outside the gene matches: 6. Germline CDR1 is LNHDA and CDR2 is SQIVND (reference sequence).